The 32 T cell receptor beta chains below were found in one sample sequenced in a study of metastatic and nonmetastatic thyroid tumors. MiXCR reprocessed the PCR reads for TCRdb. The sample holds thousands of clones, 20% to 30% seen once. Every patient underwent thyroid surgery untreated. Material for sequencing was tumor tissue. The receptor set was obtained from a female donor with papillary thyroid cancer or a benign thyroid nodule (not recorded which). Some clones in this sample may be carry-over from other donors' samples.

This chain joins TRBV20-1 and TRBJ2-2; D is undetermined. Trimming left V 3 bases short and J 0 bases short, with 5 bases between. The CDR3 is 13 amino acids. The germline V gene encodes CDR1 DFQATT and CDR2 SNEGSKA (reference sequence). CDR3 nucleotide sequence: TGCAGTGCTAGGGCGTCGAACACCGGGGAGCTGTTTTTT. Its translation is CSARASNTGELFF.

The V and J genes are TRBV20-1 and TRBJ1-1; D possibly corresponds to TRBD1 (6 bases). Germline V gives CDR1 DFQATT, CDR2 SNEGSKA (reference sequence). Between the trimmed V and J ends, which lost 3 bases and 4 bases, there was a span of 21 bases. The CDR3 length is 16 residues. In nucleotides, the CDR3 is TGCAGTGCTAGTGCTCAATTGGGCAGGGGATTCACTGAAGCTTTCTTT. It is translated as CSASAQLGRGFTEAFF.

This clone was picked up many times. V is TRBV29-1 and J is TRBJ1-6; D ambiguous. Germline assignment: CDR1 SQVTM and CDR2 ANQGSEA. Trimming pared 6 bases from V and 5 bases from J, leaving 11 bases between. The CDR3 is 13 residues long. Here the CDR3 DNA reads TGCAGCGTACTGGATATGAATAATTCACCCCTCCACTTT. Its translation: CSVLDMNNSPLHF.

This clone was counted ten times or more. V usage is TRBV5-1 and J usage is TRBJ2-7; D gene unclear. V was pared by 0 bases and J by 5 bases, with 12 bases between. The CDR3 is 14 amino acids. Germline V lookup: CDR1 SGHRS, CDR2 YFSETQ. The CDR3 coding sequence is TGCGCCAGCAGCTTGGCCAATCGTCCAGACGAGCAGTACTTC. Protein sequence: CASSLANRPDEQYF.

The chain has TRBV7-8 and TRBJ2-2; D gene uncertain. CDR1 SGHVS and CDR2 FQNEAQ come from the germline V gene. This CDR3 is built from 14 residues. Deletions cut 1 base from V and 4 bases from J, with 7 bases between. As DNA, the CDR3 is TGTGCCAGCAGCTTAGACAGCCCCACCGGGGAGCTGTTTTTT. Translation gives CASSLDSPTGELFF.

This clone came up many times. At one of its ends the junction is not consistent with the germline gene, which may arise from a read error. The gene calls are TRBV9 and TRBJ2-2; the D gene is possibly TRBD2 (6 bases). This CDR3 has 17 residues. The germline CDR1 and CDR2 sequences are SGDLS and YYNGEE. Here the CDR3 DNA reads TGTACCAGCAGCGTCGCTAGCTGGGCCCGGGGGACCGGGGAGCTGTTTTTT. It specifies CTSSVASWARGTGELFF.

In this sample, this clone is medium-sized. J is TRBJ2-2 and V is TRBV11-2, with TRBD1 as a possible D gene (5 bases). V was clipped by 3 bases and J by 6 bases, with 20 bases between them. CDR1 and CDR2 from the germline V gene are SGHAT and FQNNGV. The CDR3 loop spans 17 amino acids. In nucleotides, the CDR3 is TGTGCCAGCAGCTTGGTTTGGATTTCAGGGTTGGCCGGGGAGCTGTTTTTT. Its protein is CASSLVWISGLAGELFF. The entire variable domain, with the rest obtained from reference TRBV11-2 and TRBJ2-2, is as follows: EAGVAQSPRYKIIEKRQSVAFWCNPISGHATLYWYQQILGQGPKLLIQFQNNGVVDDSQLPKDRFSAERLKGVDSTLKIQPAKLEDSAVYLCASSLVWISGLAGELFFGEGSRLTVL.

This chain links TRBV18 with TRBJ1-3, with a weak D call TRBD1 (5 bases). Germline loops: CDR1 KGHSH, CDR2 LQKENI. Trimming took 2 bases from V and 5 from J, leaving 22 bases between them. This CDR3 comprises 18 residues. The CDR3 protein is CASSPNIIAGTGRNTIYF. CDR3 nucleotides: TGTGCCAGCTCACCAAACATCATCGCCGGGACGGGAAGAAACACCATATATTTT.

The chain is built from TRBV9 and TRBJ1-3, with 7 bases fitting TRBD1. V gave up 4 bases and J gave up 0 bases; unmatched junction bases: 1. The CDR3 runs to 14 residues. CDR1 and CDR2 from the germline V gene are SGDLS and YYNGEE. Here the CDR3 DNA reads TGTGCCAGCAGCCGGGACAGCTCTGGAAACACCATATATTTT. Protein sequence: CASSRDSSGNTIYF.

In its sample, this clone was seen a few times. The chain has TRBV6-2 or TRBV6-3 and TRBJ2-7; D gene unclear. Trimming cost V 0 bases and J 2 bases, with 8 bases left between them. Germline values: CDR1 MNHEY, CDR2 SVGEGT. The CDR3 is made up of 14 amino acids. CDR3 DNA: TGTGCCAGCAGTTACTCCGGCGGCACCTACGAGCAGTACTTC. Protein product: CASSYSGGTYEQYF.

CDR3 residues: CASSYSGTDVTNTEAFF. The DNA for the CDR3 is TGTGCCAGCAGTTACTCAGGGACAGACGTAACGAACACTGAAGCTTTCTTT. The V gene is TRBV6-2 or TRBV6-3, the J gene TRBJ1-1; 7 bases line up with TRBD1. CDR1 MNHEY and CDR2 SVGEGT come from the germline V gene. The V segment lost 0 bases and the J segment 1 base; nucleotides outside the gene matches: 8. The CDR3 is 17 residues long.

The V call is TRBV7-9, the J call TRBJ2-3; D may match TRBD1 or TRBD2 (5 bases each). Trimming pared 1 base from V and 4 bases from J, leaving 9 bases between. Germline V gene sequence: CDR1 SEHNR, CDR2 FQNEAQ (reference sequence). The CDR3 has 14 residues. The CDR3 here is CASSLGGWADTQYF. The CDR3 bases are TGTGCCAGCAGCTTAGGGGGGTGGGCAGATACGCAGTATTTT.

The V call is TRBV6-1, the J call TRBJ2-1; 7 bases match TRBD1. The CDR3 runs 16 residues. Germline-derived CDR1 and CDR2 are MNHNS and SASEGT. Trimming took 3 bases from V and 4 from J; bases not matched to a gene: 9. The CDR3 DNA reads as TGTGCCAGCAGTGACGGGGCCACAGGGGTTTACAATGAGCAGTTCTTC. It translates to CASSDGATGVYNEQFF.

This clone occurred once. The rearrangement uses TRBV6-1 and TRBJ2-2; D is uncertain. CDR3 size: 14 residues. V gave up 10 bases and J gave up 1 base, with 13 bases separating them. The germline V gene encodes CDR1 MNHNS and CDR2 SASEGT. This CDR3 reads CATKDHRNTGELFF. CDR3 in DNA: TGTGCCACCAAGGACCACCGGAACACCGGGGAGCTGTTTTTT.

This clone has at least ten counts. The J gene is TRBJ2-3, the V gene TRBV5-6; D unclear. V was cut by 4 bases and J by 0 bases, with 3 bases left in between. The V gene's germline CDR1 is SGHDT and CDR2 YYEEEE. This CDR3 has 12 amino acids. Written as DNA, the CDR3 is TGTGCCAGCAGCGCTAGCACAGATACGCAGTATTTT. It specifies CASSASTDTQYF.

The CDR3 nucleotides are TGTGCCAGCTCACCGGGGGCCCAAGTGGATGAGCAGTTCTTC. This codes for CASSPGAQVDEQFF. V is TRBV18 and J is TRBJ2-1; TRBD1 might be the D (6 bases). V was clipped by 3 bases and J by 8 bases, with 14 bases between them. The germline CDR1 and CDR2 sequences are KGHSH and LQKENI. This CDR3 has 14 amino acids.

The chain uses TRBV4-2 and TRBJ2-7; D tentatively fits TRBD1 or TRBD2 (5 bases each). This CDR3 has 16 amino acids. V was shortened by 0 bases and J by 3 bases, with 15 bases between the two germline ends. Germline V gene sequence: CDR1 LGHNA, CDR2 YNFKEQ. The DNA for the CDR3 is TGTGCCAGCAGCCAAGAGAGAGGGGAGATGAACTACGAGCAGTACTTC. Translation gives CASSQERGEMNYEQYF.

This clone appeared many times. This sequence joins TRBV28 and TRBJ2-3; D might be TRBD2 (6 bases). Trimming pared 5 bases from V and 3 bases from J, leaving 12 bases between. CDR1 and CDR2 (germline): MDHEN, SYDVKM. CDR3 length: 14 amino acids. CDR3 sequence (DNA): TGTGCCAGCAGTGTTGGTGGGGGGACAGATACGCAGTATTTT. Its translation: CASSVGGGTDTQYF. Complete variable domain (other parts from reference TRBV28 and TRBJ2-3): DVKVTQSSRYLVKRTGEKVFLECVQDMDHENMFWYRQDPGLGLRLIYFSYDVKMKEKGDIPEGYSVSREKKERFSLILESASTNQTSMYLCASSVGGGTDTQYFGPGTRLTVL.

In this sample, this clone is medium-sized. V usage is TRBV28 and J usage is TRBJ1-1; D is ambiguous. Per germline, CDR1 MDHEN and CDR2 SYDVKM. Trimming removed 11 bases from V and 5 bases from J, with 15 bases in between. This CDR3 has 12 amino acids. The DNA for the CDR3 is TGTGCCCCGCCGGGATCAGTAACTGAAGCTTTCTTT. Translated, it gives CAPPGSVTEAFF.

This clone was picked up a small number of times. The chain has TRBV6-1 and TRBJ2-2, with D maybe TRBD1 (6 bases). The CDR3 length is 12 residues. CDR1 MNHNS and CDR2 SASEGT come from the germline V gene. V lost 7 bases and J 4 bases, leaving 7 bases between the germline ends. The CDR3 loop reads CASNRATGELFF. In DNA, the CDR3 is TGTGCCAGCAACAGGGCCACCGGGGAGCTGTTTTTT.

With respect to this clone: The CDR3 does not close with the conserved phenylalanine or tryptophan, likely indicating a read error. The DNA is left out, because the CDR3 cannot be placed on it with certainty; the CDR3 is given as TCRdb lists it. This rearrangement joins TRBV15 to TRBJ1-5; TRBD1 was called by the table and not checked on the DNA. The CDR3 region is 14 residues in length, termini included. The V gene's germline CDR1 is LNHNV and CDR2 YYDKDF (reference sequence). CDR3 sequence: CATSRGQEKQPKHL.

CDR3 sequence: CASSPGREGLTGELFF. Here the CDR3 DNA reads TGTGCCAGCAGCCCGGGGCGGGAGGGACTCACCGGGGAGCTGTTTTTT. The chain uses TRBV11-2 and TRBJ2-2; TRBD2 matches 9 bases. CDR1 and CDR2 from the germline V gene are SGHAT and FQNNGV. J gave up 4 bases and V 5 bases, and 8 bases lay outside the gene matches. The CDR3 loop spans 16 amino acids.

Within the sample, this clone is medium-sized (0.01 to 0.1%). The gene calls are TRBV7-8 and TRBJ2-7; 7 bases line up with TRBD2. The CDR3 runs 14 residues. Germline values: CDR1 SGHVS, CDR2 FQNEAQ. Losses at the gene ends were 1 base for V and 7 bases for J; bases not matched to a gene: 7. CDR3 sequence: CASSLGAIAGEQYF. The CDR3 nucleotides are TGTGCCAGCAGCTTAGGCGCGATAGCGGGTGAGCAGTACTTC. Variable domain in full (rest from reference TRBV7-8 and TRBJ2-7): GAGVSQSPRYKVAKRGQDVALRCDPISGHVSLFWYQQALGQGPEFLTYFQNEAQLDKSGLPSDRFFAERPEGSVSTLKIQRTQQEDSAVYLCASSLGAIAGEQYFGPGTRLTVT.

This clone was recorded a few times. The chain combines TRBV6-1 with TRBJ2-7; TRBD2 matches 8 bases. Germline trimming cut 5 bases from V and 2 bases from J; bases unmatched to any gene: 5. CDR1 is MNHNS and CDR2 is SASEGT in the germline V gene. The CDR3 is 14 amino acids. Here the CDR3 DNA reads TGTGCCAGCAGTCAGCGGGAGTGGGCCTACGAGCAGTACTTC. This codes for CASSQREWAYEQYF.

This clone appeared once. The chain links TRBV11-1 to TRBJ2-3, with 7 bases that match TRBD2. This CDR3 has 16 amino acids. Germline V lookup: CDR1 SGHAT, CDR2 FQDESV (reference sequence). J lost 4 bases, V lost 1 base, and 8 bases had no gene match. The CDR3 DNA reads TGTGCCAGCAGCTTAGTCCCCAGCGGGGTTTCAGATACGCAGTATTTT. Protein sequence: CASSLVPSGVSDTQYF.

This clone has a count of ten or more. The chain has TRBV15 and TRBJ2-3, with 7 bases that match TRBD2. This CDR3 has 15 amino acids. V shed 0 bases and J 4 bases; nucleotides not matched to a gene: 4. Germline V gene lookup returns CDR1 LNHNV and CDR2 YYDKDF (reference sequence). CDR3 DNA sequence: TGTGCCACCAGCAGAGAGGGGCGGGAGTCAGATACGCAGTATTTT. It is translated as CATSREGRESDTQYF. Based on the CDR3 plus reference TRBV15 and TRBJ2-3, the full variable domain is DAMVIQNPRYQVTQFGKPVTLSCSQTLNHNVMYWYQQKSSQAPKLLFHYYDKDFNNEADTPDNFQSRRPNTSFCFLDIRSPGLGDTAMYLCATSREGRESDTQYFGPGTRLTVL.

About this clone itself: One end of the junction is discordant with germline, which a read error may explain. This rearrangement joins TRBV20-1 to TRBJ1-5; D is undetermined. The length of the CDR3 is 12 residues. Germline assignment: CDR1 DFQATT and CDR2 SNEGSKA (reference sequence). The chain's CDR3 is CSASGINQPQHF. The CDR3 DNA sequence: TGCAGTGCTAGCGGAATCAATCAACCCCAGCATTTT.

This clone is deemed medium-sized. The chain joins TRBV6-1 to TRBJ2-7; D is unresolved. Germline assignment: CDR1 MNHNS and CDR2 SASEGT. The CDR3 length is 14 residues. Trimming removed 4 bases at V and 0 bases at J, with 10 bases between. In DNA, the CDR3 is TGTGCCAGCAGTGTGACATCAAGCTCCTACGAGCAGTACTTC. This translates into CASSVTSSSYEQYF.

The V gene is TRBV25-1, the J gene TRBJ2-2; D is tentatively TRBD1 or TRBD2 (6 bases each). Germline V gives CDR1 MGHDK, CDR2 SYGVNS. The CDR3 length is 14 residues. The germline V and J ends were trimmed by 4 bases and 7 bases, with 13 bases remaining between them. CDR3 nucleotides: TGTGCCAGCAGTGGACACAGGGAGGTCGGGGAGCTGTTTTTT. Protein sequence: CASSGHREVGELFF.

This clone is labeled as medium-sized. This chain joins TRBV20-1 and TRBJ2-7; D unresolved. Germline V CDR1 and CDR2: DFQATT, SNEGSKA (reference sequence). The CDR3 consists of 12 residues. Trimming shortened V by 7 bases and J by 1 base, and 11 bases separated the two germline ends. In nucleotides, the CDR3 is TGCAGTGTAAAACCCACGTCCTACGAGCAGTACTTC. Protein product: CSVKPTSYEQYF.

By share of the sample, this clone is medium-sized. V usage is TRBV2 and J usage is TRBJ2-6; tentatively, D is TRBD1 or TRBD2 (5 bases each). CDR1 and CDR2 (germline): SNHLY, FYNNEI. The CDR3 totals 16 residues. V was shortened by 5 bases and J by 0 bases, with 11 bases between the two germline ends. The CDR3 reads CASSWDGHSGANVLTF. CDR3 coding DNA: TGTGCCAGCAGTTGGGACGGCCACTCTGGGGCCAACGTCCTGACTTTC. The variable domain in full, completed from reference TRBV2 and TRBJ2-6, reads EPEVTQTPSHQVTQMGQEVILRCVPISNHLYFYWYRQILGQKVEFLVSFYNNEISEKSEIFDDQFSVERPDGSNFTLKIRSTKLEDSAMYFCASSWDGHSGANVLTFGAGSRLTVL.

This clone was found a few times. The chain links TRBV19 to TRBJ2-2, with D unclear. V lost 5 bases to trimming and J lost 3 bases, with 4 bases between them. This CDR3 spans 12 amino acids. Germline CDR1 LNHDA, CDR2 SQIVND (reference sequence). The CDR3 spells CASSFYTGELFF. In nucleotides, the CDR3 is TGTGCCAGTAGTTTCTACACCGGGGAGCTGTTTTTT.